This TCR beta chain was profiled in a study of control samples from healthy donors and cancer patients. The protocol was immunoSEQ multiplex PCR, while the TCRdb copy is restricted to in-frame clones and leaves out a portion. The sample lists 90,000 to 120,000 clones, about 80% occurring once. Germline values: CDR1 MNHEY, CDR2 SMNVEV (reference sequence). There are 16 residues in the CDR3. With 5 bases clipped from V and 1 base from J, the junction kept 7 bases outside the gene matches. The chain has TRBV27 and TRBJ1-5; 8 bases align to TRBD1. This TCR was recovered from a man younger than 35 in good health. What was sequenced was blood. The CDR3 region is CASSPRTGTSNQPQHF. The CDR3 DNA sequence: TGTGCCAGCAGTCCGAGGACAGGGACGAGCAATCAGCCCCAGCATTTT.